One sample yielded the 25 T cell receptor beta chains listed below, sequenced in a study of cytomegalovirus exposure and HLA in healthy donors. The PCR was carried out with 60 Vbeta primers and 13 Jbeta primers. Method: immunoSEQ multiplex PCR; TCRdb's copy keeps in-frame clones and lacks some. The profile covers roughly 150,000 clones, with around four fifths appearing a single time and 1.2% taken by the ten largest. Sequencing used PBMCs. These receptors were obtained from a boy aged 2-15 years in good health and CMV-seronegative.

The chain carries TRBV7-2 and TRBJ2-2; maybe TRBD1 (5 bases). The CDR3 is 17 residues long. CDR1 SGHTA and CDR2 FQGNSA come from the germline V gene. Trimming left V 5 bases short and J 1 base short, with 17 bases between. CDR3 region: CASSGLTGRMNTGELFF. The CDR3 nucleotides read TGTGCCAGCAGCGGCTTAACAGGAAGGATGAACACCGGGGAGCTGTTTTTT.

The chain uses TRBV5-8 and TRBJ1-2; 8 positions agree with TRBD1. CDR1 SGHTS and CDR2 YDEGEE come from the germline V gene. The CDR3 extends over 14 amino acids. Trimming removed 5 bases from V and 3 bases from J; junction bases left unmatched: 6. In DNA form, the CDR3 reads TGTGCCAGCAGTGGTGGACAGGGCTACTATGGCTACACCTTC. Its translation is CASSGGQGYYGYTF.

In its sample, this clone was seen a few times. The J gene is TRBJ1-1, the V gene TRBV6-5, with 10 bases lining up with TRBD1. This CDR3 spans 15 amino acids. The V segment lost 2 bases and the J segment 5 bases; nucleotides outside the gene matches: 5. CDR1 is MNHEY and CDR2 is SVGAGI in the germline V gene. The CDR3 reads CASSYPGQGKTEAFF. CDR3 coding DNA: TGTGCCAGCAGTTACCCGGGACAGGGGAAGACTGAAGCTTTCTTT.

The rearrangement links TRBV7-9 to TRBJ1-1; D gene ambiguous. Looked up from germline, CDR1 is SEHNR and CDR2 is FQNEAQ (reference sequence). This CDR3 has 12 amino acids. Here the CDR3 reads CGGWEENTEAFF. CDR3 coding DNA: TGTGGAGGTTGGGAGGAGAACACTGAAGCTTTCTTT.

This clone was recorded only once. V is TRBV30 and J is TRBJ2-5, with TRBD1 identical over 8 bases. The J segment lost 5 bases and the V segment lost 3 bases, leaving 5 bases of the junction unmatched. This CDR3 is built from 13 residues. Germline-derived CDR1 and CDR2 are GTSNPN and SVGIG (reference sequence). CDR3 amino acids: CAWRTGASETQYF. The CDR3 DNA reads TGTGCCTGGAGGACAGGGGCGTCGGAGACCCAGTACTTC.

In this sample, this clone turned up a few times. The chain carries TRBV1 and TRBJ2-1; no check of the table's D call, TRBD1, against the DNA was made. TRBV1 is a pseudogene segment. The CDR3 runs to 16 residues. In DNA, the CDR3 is TGCACCAGCAGCCAAGTGAACAGGTCCGGCTACAATGAGCAGTTCTTC. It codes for CTSSQVNRSGYNEQFF.

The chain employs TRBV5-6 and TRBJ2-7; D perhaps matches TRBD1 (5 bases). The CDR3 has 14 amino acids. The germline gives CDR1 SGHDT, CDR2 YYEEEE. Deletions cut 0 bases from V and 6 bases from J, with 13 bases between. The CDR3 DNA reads TGTGCCAGCAGCTTGGCACTCAGGGATGCCGAGCAGTACGTC. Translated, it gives CASSLALRDAEQYV.

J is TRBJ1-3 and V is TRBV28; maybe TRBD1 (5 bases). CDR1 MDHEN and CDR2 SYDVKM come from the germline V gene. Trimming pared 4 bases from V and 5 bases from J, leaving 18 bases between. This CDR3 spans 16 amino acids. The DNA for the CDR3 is TGTGCCAGCAGTTCCCTTGACGGGGGTTTAAGAAACACCATATATTTT. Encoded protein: CASSSLDGGLRNTIYF.

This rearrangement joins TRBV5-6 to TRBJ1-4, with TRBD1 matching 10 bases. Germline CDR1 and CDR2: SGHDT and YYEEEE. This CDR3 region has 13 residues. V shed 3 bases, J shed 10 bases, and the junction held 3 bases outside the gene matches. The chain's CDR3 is CASSSRQGAKLFF. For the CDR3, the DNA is TGTGCCAGCAGCTCTCGACAGGGGGCAAAACTGTTTTTT.

The CDR3 spells CASSLRGQGVDGYTF. The CDR3 nucleotides are TGTGCCAGCAGCTTGAGGGGACAGGGTGTTGATGGCTACACCTTC. The chain uses TRBV5-4 and TRBJ1-2; 9 nucleotides match TRBD1. J gave up 6 bases and V 1 base, and 7 bases lay outside the gene matches. In germline, CDR1 is SGHNT, CDR2 YYREEE (reference sequence). CDR3 length: 15 residues.

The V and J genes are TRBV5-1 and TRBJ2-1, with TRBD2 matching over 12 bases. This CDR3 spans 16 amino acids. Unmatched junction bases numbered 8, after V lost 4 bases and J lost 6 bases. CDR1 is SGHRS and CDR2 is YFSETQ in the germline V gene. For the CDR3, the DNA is TGCGCCAGCAGCATGACGGGACTAGCGGGTTTCAATGAGCAGTTCTTC. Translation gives CASSMTGLAGFNEQFF.

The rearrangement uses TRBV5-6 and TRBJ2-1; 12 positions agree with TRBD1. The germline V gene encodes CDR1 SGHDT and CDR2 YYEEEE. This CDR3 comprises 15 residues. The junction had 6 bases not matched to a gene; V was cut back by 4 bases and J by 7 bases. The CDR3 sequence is CASSPGTGGWNEQFF. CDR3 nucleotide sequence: TGTGCCAGCAGCCCCGGGACAGGGGGCTGGAATGAGCAGTTCTTC.

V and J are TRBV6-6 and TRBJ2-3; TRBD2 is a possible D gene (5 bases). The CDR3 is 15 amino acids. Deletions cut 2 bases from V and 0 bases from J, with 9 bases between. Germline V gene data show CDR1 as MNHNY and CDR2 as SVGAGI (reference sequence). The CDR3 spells CASSYKRSSTDTQYF. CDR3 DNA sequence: TGTGCCAGCAGTTACAAGCGGTCTAGCACAGATACGCAGTATTTT.

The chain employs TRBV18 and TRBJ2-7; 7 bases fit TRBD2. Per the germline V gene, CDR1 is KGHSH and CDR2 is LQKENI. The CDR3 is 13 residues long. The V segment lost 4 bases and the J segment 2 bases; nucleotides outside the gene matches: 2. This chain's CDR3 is CASSHGTTYEQYF. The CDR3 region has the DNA TGTGCCAGCTCACATGGGACTACCTACGAGCAGTACTTC.

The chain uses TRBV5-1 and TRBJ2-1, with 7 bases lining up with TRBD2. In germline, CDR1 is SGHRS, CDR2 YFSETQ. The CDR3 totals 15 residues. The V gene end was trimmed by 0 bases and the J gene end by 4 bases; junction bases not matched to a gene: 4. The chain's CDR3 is CASSLGAGKYNEQFF. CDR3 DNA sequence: TGCGCCAGCAGCTTGGGAGCGGGGAAATACAATGAGCAGTTCTTC.

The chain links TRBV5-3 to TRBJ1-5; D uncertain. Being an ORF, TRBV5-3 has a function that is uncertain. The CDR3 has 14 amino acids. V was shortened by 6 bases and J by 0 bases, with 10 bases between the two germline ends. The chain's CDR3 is CARTFQYSNQPQHF. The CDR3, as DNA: TGTGCCAGAACCTTTCAGTATAGCAATCAGCCCCAGCATTTT.

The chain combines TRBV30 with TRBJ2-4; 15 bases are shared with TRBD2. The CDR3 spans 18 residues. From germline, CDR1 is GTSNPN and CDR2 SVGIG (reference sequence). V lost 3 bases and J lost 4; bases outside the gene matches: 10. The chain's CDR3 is CAWSDFGTSGGSKNIQYF. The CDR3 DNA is TGTGCCTGGAGCGACTTCGGGACTAGCGGGGGGTCTAAAAACATTCAGTACTTC.

The CDR3 protein is CASSGSQGPTTDTQYF. CDR3 bases: TGTGCCAGCAGTGGATCACAGGGGCCCACCACAGATACGCAGTATTTT. This chain links TRBV2 with TRBJ2-3; 7 nucleotides align to TRBD1. The J segment lost 2 bases and the V segment lost 4 bases, leaving 9 bases of the junction unmatched. The CDR3 contains 16 residues. Germline-derived CDR1 and CDR2 are SNHLY and FYNNEI.

CDR3 residues: CASSYLTSGGFSYNEQFF. CDR3 bases: TGTGCCAGCAGTTATCTGACTAGCGGGGGCTTCTCCTACAATGAGCAGTTCTTC. This sequence joins TRBV27 and TRBJ2-1, with TRBD2 identical over 12 bases. The J segment lost 0 bases and the V segment lost 4 bases, leaving 7 bases of the junction unmatched. CDR1 is MNHEY and CDR2 is SMNVEV in the germline V gene (reference sequence). The CDR3 is 18 residues long.

CDR3 amino acids: CASSFGQAGYGYTF. The CDR3 bases are TGTGCCAGCAGCTTCGGACAGGCGGGCTATGGCTACACCTTC. The chain carries TRBV5-6 and TRBJ1-2, with 7 bases aligning to TRBD1. V was pared by 2 bases and J by 4 bases, with 5 bases of the junction left unmatched. The V gene's germline CDR1 is SGHDT and CDR2 YYEEEE. The CDR3 contains 14 residues.

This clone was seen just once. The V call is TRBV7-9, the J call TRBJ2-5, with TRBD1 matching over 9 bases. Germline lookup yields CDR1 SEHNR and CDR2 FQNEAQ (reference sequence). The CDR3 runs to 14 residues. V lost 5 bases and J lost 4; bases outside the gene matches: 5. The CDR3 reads CASSRPGQGETQYF. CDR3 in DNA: TGTGCCAGCAGCCGACCGGGACAGGGAGAGACCCAGTACTTC.

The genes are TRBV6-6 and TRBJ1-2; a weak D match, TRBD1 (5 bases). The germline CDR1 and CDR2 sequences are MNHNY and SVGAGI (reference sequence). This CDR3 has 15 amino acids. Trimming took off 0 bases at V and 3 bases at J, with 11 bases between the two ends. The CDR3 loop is CASSYSFGGDYGYTF. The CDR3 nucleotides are TGTGCCAGCAGTTACTCGTTTGGGGGGGACTATGGCTACACCTTC.

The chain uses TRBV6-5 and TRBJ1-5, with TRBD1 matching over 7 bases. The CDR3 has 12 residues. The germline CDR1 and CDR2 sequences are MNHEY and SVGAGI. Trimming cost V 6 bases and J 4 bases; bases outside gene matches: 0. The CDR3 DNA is TGTGCCAGCAGGGGACAGAATCAGCCCCAGCATTTT. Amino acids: CASRGQNQPQHF.

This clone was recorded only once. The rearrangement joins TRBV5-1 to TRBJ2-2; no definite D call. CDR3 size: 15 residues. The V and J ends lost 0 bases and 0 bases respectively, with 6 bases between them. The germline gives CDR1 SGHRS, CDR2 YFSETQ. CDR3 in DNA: TGCGCCAGCAGCTTGGATCTCCCGAACACCGGGGAGCTGTTTTTT. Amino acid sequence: CASSLDLPNTGELFF.

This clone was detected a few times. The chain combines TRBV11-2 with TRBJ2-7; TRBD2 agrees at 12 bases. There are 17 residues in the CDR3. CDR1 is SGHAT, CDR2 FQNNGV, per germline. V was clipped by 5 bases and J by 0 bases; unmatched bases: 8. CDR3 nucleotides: TGTGCCAGCAGCCCGGGAGGGACTAGCGGGTCCTCCTACGAGCAGTACGTC. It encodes CASSPGGTSGSSYEQYV.